This T cell receptor (beta chain) stems from a study of T cell responses to AZD1222 COVID-19 vaccine. Study-wide context: Samples with a second dose at about 4 or about 12 weeks were pooled together.

A remark on this clone: Its target is not known. The same CDR3 is also encoded by other DNA sequences in this sample.

Study-wide findings and caveats: The study identified only five or six AZD1222 recipients as seropositive at baseline.

Only in-frame clones appear in the TCRdb table, and some are missing; sequencing was by immunoSEQ multiplex PCR. This sample has about 100,000 clones, with roughly nine tenths found just once. The sample in question was peripheral blood, obtained on day 0 of AZD1222 vaccination. This clonotype was obtained from an adult in good health.

CDR3: CASSSGPDNSPLHF. The CDR3 region has the DNA TGTGCCAGCAGCTCAGGACCGGATAATTCACCCCTCCACTTT. V is TRBV3-1 (or the pseudogene TRBV3-2) and J is TRBJ1-6; no clear D. Trimming removed 5 bases from V and 5 bases from J, with 10 bases in between. Looked up from germline, CDR1 is LGHDT and CDR2 is YNNKEL (reference sequence). This CDR3 has 14 residues.